Listed below are T cell receptor beta chains from one sample, sequenced in a study of cytomegalovirus exposure and HLA in healthy donors. Here immunoSEQ multiplex PCR was the method, and the copy in TCRdb shows in-frame clones only, minus some. The sample lists almost 90,000 clones; 85% were seen once. Sequencing used PBMCs. The receptors here all came from a man between 35 and 55 years old in good health and CMV-seropositive. Each CDR3 is given with its conserved first and last residue.

V gene	CDR3 protein
TRBV6-6	CATVPGQGPTGELFF
TRBV5-1	CASSAVGGQGQPQHF
TRBV11-2	CASSLILGVETQYF
TRBV29-1	CSVRQGVEQYF
TRBV28	CASSPQGQVPYEQYF
TRBV9	CASSPGGGTTDTQYF
TRBV4-1	CASSQDREGSNQPQHF
TRBV6-5	CASSYAAGQGANEQFF
TRBV5-4	CASSRRYNEKLFF
TRBV6-1	CASSEGAGGPGEQYF
TRBV7-6	CASSLRGLAGGEETQYF
TRBV6-1	CASRRSSNQPQHF
TRBV10-3	CAISVDRGDEKLFF
TRBV7-3	CASSPGLLSTDTQYF
TRBV19	CASSPRTGGFMDTQYF
TRBV14	CASSRGRVYEQYF
TRBV7-2	CASSSQSDNEQFF
TRBV30	CAWSVGSGVQETQYF
TRBV9	CASSVAWGRNNEQFF
TRBV7-2	CASSPRGLNTGELFF
TRBV14	CASSQVPLTQATQYF
TRBV5-4	CASSKGVPSEQYF
TRBV4-1	CASSQDLGGYEQYF
TRBV5-1	CASSPSWREALYNEQFF
TRBV6-7	CASSYPTRTGPYTEAFF
TRBV5-1	CASSLPGTENIQYF
TRBV6-5	CASSYSTRDNSPLHF
TRBV11-2	CASSLGGQIEFYEQYF
TRBV6-1	CASSDRANQPQHF
TRBV7-8	CASSLPGSLGSPLHF
TRBV7-6	CASSLGLAGAVETQYF
TRBV6-5	CASSYSPRVYNEQFF
TRBV19	CASRMGQGASEQYF
TRBV4-1	CASSQVPPQNVLTF
TRBV5-1	CASGTGVSSYNSPLHF
TRBV5-1	CASSLDGQVGNSPLHF
TRBV9	CASSVSQTGGGEQYF